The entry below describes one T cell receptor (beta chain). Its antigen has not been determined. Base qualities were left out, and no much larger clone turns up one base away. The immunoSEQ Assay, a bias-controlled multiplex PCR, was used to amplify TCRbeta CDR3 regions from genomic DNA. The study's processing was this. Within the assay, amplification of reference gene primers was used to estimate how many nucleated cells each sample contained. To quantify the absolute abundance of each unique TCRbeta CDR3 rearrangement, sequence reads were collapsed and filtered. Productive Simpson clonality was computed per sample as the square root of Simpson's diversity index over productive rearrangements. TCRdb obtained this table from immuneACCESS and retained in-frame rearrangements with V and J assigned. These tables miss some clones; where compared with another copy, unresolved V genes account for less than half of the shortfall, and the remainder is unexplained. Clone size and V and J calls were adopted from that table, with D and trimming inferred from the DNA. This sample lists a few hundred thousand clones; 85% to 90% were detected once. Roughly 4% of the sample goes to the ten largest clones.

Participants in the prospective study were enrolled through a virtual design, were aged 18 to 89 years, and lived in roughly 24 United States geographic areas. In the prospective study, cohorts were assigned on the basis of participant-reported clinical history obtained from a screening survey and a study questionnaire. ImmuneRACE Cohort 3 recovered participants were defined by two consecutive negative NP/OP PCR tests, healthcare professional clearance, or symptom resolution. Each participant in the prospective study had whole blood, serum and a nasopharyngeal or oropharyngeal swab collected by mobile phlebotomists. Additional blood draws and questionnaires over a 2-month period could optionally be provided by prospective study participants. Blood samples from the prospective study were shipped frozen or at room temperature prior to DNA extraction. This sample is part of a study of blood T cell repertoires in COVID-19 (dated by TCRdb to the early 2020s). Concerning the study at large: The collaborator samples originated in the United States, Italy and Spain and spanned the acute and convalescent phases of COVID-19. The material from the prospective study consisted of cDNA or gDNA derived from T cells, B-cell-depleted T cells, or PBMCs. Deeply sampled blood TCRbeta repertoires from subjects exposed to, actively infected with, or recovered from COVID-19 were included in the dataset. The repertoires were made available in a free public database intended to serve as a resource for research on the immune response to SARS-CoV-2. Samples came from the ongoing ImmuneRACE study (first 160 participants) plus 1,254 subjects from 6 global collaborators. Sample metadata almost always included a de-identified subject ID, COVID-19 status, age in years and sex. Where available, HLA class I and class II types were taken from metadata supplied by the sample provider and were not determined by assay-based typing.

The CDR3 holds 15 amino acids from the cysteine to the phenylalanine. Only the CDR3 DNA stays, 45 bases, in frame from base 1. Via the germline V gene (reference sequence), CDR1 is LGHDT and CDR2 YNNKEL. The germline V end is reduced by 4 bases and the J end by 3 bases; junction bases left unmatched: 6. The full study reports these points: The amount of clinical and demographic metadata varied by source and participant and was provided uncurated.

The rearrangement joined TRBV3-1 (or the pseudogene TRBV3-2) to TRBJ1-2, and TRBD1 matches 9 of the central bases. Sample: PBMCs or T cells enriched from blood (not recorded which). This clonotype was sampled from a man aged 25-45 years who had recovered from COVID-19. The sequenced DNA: TGTGCCAGCAGCCCCCAGCGGACAGGGGACTATGGCTACACCTTC. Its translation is CASSPQRTGDYGYTF.